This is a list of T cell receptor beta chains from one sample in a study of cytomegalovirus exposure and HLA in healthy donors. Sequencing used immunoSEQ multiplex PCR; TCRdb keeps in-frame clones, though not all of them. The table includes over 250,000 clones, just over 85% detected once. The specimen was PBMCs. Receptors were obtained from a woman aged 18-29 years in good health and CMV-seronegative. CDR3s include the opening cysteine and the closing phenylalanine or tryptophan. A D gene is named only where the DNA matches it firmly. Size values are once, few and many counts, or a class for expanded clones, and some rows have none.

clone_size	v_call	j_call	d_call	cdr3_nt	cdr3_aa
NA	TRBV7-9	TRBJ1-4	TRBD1	TGTGCCAGCAGCTGGGGGACAGATGAAAAACTGTTTTTT	CASSWGTDEKLFF
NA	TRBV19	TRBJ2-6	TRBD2	TGTGCCAGTAGTATTATTCGGGGGGCTGGGGCCAACGTCCTGACTTTC	CASSIIRGAGANVLTF
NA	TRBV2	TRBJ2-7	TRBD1	TGTGCCAGCATTAGGACAGGGGCCCGCTACGAGCAGTACTTC	CASIRTGARYEQYF
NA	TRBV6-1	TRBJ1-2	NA	TGTGCCAGCAGTGAAGCCAGTCTCTATGGCTACACCTTC	CASSEASLYGYTF
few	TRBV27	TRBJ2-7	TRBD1	TGTGCCAGCAGTGGACAGGATAGCTCCTACGAGCAGTACTTC	CASSGQDSSYEQYF
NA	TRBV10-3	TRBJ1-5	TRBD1	TGTGCCATCAAGGGACAGGGGAATCAGCCCCAGCATTTT	CAIKGQGNQPQHF
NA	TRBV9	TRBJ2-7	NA	TGTGCCAGCAGCGTAGACGGGGGGCTAACCTACGAGCAGTACTTC	CASSVDGGLTYEQYF
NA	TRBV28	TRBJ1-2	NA	TGTGCCAGCAGTTTTTTACGGGGCTACACCTTC	CASSFLRGYTF
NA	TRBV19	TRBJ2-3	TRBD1	TGTGCCAGTAGTTATGGACAGGGATACACAGATACGCAGTATTTT	CASSYGQGYTDTQYF
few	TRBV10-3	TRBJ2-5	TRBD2	TGTGCCATCTCACTAGCGGATCAAGAGACCCAGTACTTC	CAISLADQETQYF
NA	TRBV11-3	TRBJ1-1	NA	TGTGCCAGCAGCTTGGGGACAAACACTGAAGCTTTCTTT	CASSLGTNTEAFF